Below, 11 T cell receptor beta chains from the same sample are listed, as sequenced in a study of cytomegalovirus exposure and HLA in healthy donors. The PCR was carried out with 60 Vbeta primers and 13 Jbeta primers. The repertoire was sequenced with immunoSEQ multiplex PCR; TCRdb's copy has only in-frame clones and lacks some. This table holds 150,000 to 200,000 clones, over 70% found once. The sequenced sample was PBMCs. Receptor source: a female donor in good health and CMV-seronegative.

The J gene is TRBJ1-4, the V gene TRBV28; D gene unclear. The CDR3 spans 16 residues. Per the germline V gene, CDR1 is MDHEN and CDR2 is SYDVKM. The V and J ends lost 7 bases and 0 bases respectively, with 15 bases between them. The CDR3, as DNA: TGTGCCAGCATTTCACCTGGTAGCTCAACTAATGAAAAACTGTTTTTT. Translation: CASISPGSSTNEKLFF.

The table lists this clone with a few counts. This sequence joins TRBV7-2 and TRBJ1-1, with 7 bases aligning to TRBD1. Germline-derived CDR1 and CDR2 are SGHTA and FQGNSA. This CDR3 is built from 15 residues. V was clipped by 5 bases and J by 0 bases; unmatched bases: 6. The CDR3 sequence: CASSPVQGMNTEAFF. CDR3 DNA: TGTGCCAGCAGCCCAGTACAGGGGATGAACACTGAAGCTTTCTTT.

The chain has TRBV5-6 and TRBJ1-1, with 8 bases lining up with TRBD1. Germline trimming cut 2 bases from V and 5 bases from J; bases unmatched to any gene: 8. The V gene's germline CDR1 is SGHDT and CDR2 YYEEEE. The CDR3 covers 15 residues. The CDR3: CASSFPRGRGTEAFF. CDR3 sequence (DNA): TGTGCCAGCAGCTTCCCCAGGGGGCGGGGGACTGAAGCTTTCTTT.

The V gene is TRBV2, the J gene TRBJ1-5; D uncertain. With 10 bases removed from V and 2 bases from J, the gap between germline ends came to 15 bases. CDR3 length equals 14 residues. Germline V gene lookup returns CDR1 SNHLY and CDR2 FYNNEI. The CDR3 reads CAIRPRGGNQPQHF. DNA for the CDR3: TGTGCCATTCGGCCCCGAGGCGGCAATCAGCCCCAGCATTTT. Drawing the rest from reference TRBV2 and TRBJ1-5, the complete variable domain is EPEVTQTPSHQVTQMGQEVILRCVPISNHLYFYWYRQILGQKVEFLVSFYNNEISEKSEIFDDQFSVERPDGSNFTLKIRSTKLEDSAMYFCAIRPRGGNQPQHFGDGTRLSIL.

This chain connects TRBV28 to TRBJ2-7; D not certain. The CDR3 is 13 amino acids. CDR1 and CDR2 (germline): MDHEN, SYDVKM. The V end lost 5 bases, the J end lost 5 bases, and 13 bases lay between the germline ends. Here the CDR3 reads CASSPRVLDEQYF. CDR3 nucleotide sequence: TGTGCCAGCAGTCCCCGAGTCCTGGACGAGCAGTACTTC.

This chain joins TRBV19 and TRBJ1-2; TRBD1 might be the D (5 bases). Germline values: CDR1 LNHDA, CDR2 SQIVND (reference sequence). The length of the CDR3 is 15 residues. Trimming shortened V by 2 bases and J by 6 bases, and 16 bases separated the two germline ends. Here the CDR3 DNA reads TGTGCCAGTAGTATAAGGGCAGGGAGGTACGATGGCTACACCTTC. Protein product: CASSIRAGRYDGYTF.

This sequence joins TRBV19 and TRBJ2-3; D is perhaps TRBD2 (6 bases). CDR1 LNHDA and CDR2 SQIVND come from the germline V gene (reference sequence). V dropped 3 bases and J dropped 0 bases, with 7 bases sitting between them. The CDR3 contains 14 residues. CDR3 nucleotides: TGTGCCAGTAGTATTGGGGGGAGCACAGATACGCAGTATTTT. It translates to CASSIGGSTDTQYF.

The CDR3 nucleotides read TGTGCCAGCAGCGCAAGCGGTGCTGCACCCCTCCACTTT. This codes for CASSASGAAPLHF. The gene calls are TRBV9 and TRBJ1-6; D unresolved. Germline CDR1 reads SGDLS; CDR2 reads YYNGEE. This CDR3 is built from 13 residues. Trimming shortened V by 3 bases and J by 11 bases, and 12 bases separated the two germline ends.

The chain combines TRBV10-3 with TRBJ2-5; D might be TRBD2 (5 bases). V was pared by 8 bases and J by 2 bases, with 9 bases between. CDR1 and CDR2 (germline): ENHRY, SYGVKD. The CDR3 sequence is 12 residues long. CDR3 bases: TGTGCCATCGGAGGTCTTCAAGAGACCCAGTACTTC. This codes for CAIGGLQETQYF.

The chain combines TRBV15 with TRBJ2-2, with 10 bases identical to TRBD1. Germline CDR1 is LNHNV and CDR2 is YYDKDF (reference sequence). J lost 5 bases, V lost 2 bases, and 5 bases had no gene match. CDR3 length: 16 amino acids. Here the CDR3 reads CATSRPDRGDTGELFF. The CDR3 DNA reads TGTGCCACCAGCAGACCGGACAGGGGGGATACCGGGGAGCTGTTTTTT.

A single count supports this clone. V and J are TRBV19 and TRBJ2-3; 7 positions agree with TRBD2. Trimming cost V 6 bases and J 6 bases; bases outside gene matches: 18. CDR1 and CDR2 from the germline V gene are LNHDA and SQIVND (reference sequence). There are 17 residues in the CDR3. CDR3 loop: CASRIGKAGLPTDTQYF. The DNA for the CDR3 is TGTGCCAGTAGGATCGGGAAAGCGGGACTACCCACGGATACGCAGTATTTT.